The 24 T cell receptor beta chains below come from one sample, sequenced in a study of blood T cells in healthy people across ages. PCR was performed a second time for 7 to 11 cycles using a sample-barcoded 5' primer and a J-beta primer mix. Via MiXCR, TCRdb re-called the 5' RACE reads, giving one row per CDR3 protein. The profile shows approximately 600,000 distinct CDR3 sequences, under 70% of them singletons. The sequencing sample was made of blood. Source of these receptors: a man aged 55 to 70 in good health.

The rearrangement links TRBV27 to TRBJ1-1; 9 nucleotides agree with TRBD1. The CDR3 has 15 residues. From germline, CDR1 is MNHEY and CDR2 SMNVEV (reference sequence). With 7 bases clipped from V and 6 bases from J, the junction kept 12 bases outside the gene matches. CDR3 in amino acids: CASISTGGVIAEAFF. CDR3 DNA sequence: TGTGCCAGCATATCAACAGGGGGCGTAATCGCTGAAGCTTTCTTT.

The rearrangement uses TRBV7-9 and TRBJ2-7, with a tentative D call TRBD2 (5 bases). Germline CDR1 and CDR2: SEHNR and FQNEAQ (reference sequence). This CDR3 spans 11 amino acids. V lost 4 bases and J lost 8, with 9 bases in between. In DNA form, the CDR3 reads TGTGCCAGCAGCTACCGGGATCAGCAGTACTTC. Translation gives CASSYRDQQYF. Variable domain in full (rest from reference TRBV7-9 and TRBJ2-7): DTGVSQNPRHKITKRGQNVTFRCDPISEHNRLYWYRQTLGQGPEFLTYFQNEAQLEKSRLLSDRFSAERPKGSFSTLEIQRTEQGDSAMYLCASSYRDQQYFGPGTRLTVT.

This clonotype turned up a few times. The chain joins TRBV11-2 to TRBJ2-7; 13 nucleotides align to TRBD2. The ends lost 5 bases at V and 5 bases at J; junction bases unmatched: 3. Germline V gene data show CDR1 as SGHAT and CDR2 as FQNNGV. The CDR3 covers 14 residues. CDR3 region: CASSTGLAGDEQYF. DNA for the CDR3: TGTGCCAGCAGCACAGGACTAGCGGGGGACGAGCAGTACTTC.

The V call is TRBV9, the J call TRBJ2-1, with TRBD2 matching over 13 bases. This CDR3 region has 16 residues. V trimming: 0 bases; J trimming: 15 bases; junction bases outside the gene matches: 12. Germline CDR1 reads SGDLS; CDR2 reads YYNGEE. Here the CDR3 reads CASSVGTGLAGEGRFF. The CDR3 region has the DNA TGTGCCAGCAGCGTAGGTACCGGACTAGCGGGGGAAGGGAGGTTCTTC.

At least ten counts were recorded for this clonotype. This chain links TRBV7-2 with TRBJ1-2; maybe TRBD1 (6 bases). Trimming shortened V by 0 bases and J by 7 bases, and 12 bases separated the two germline ends. The CDR3 totals 14 residues. From germline, CDR1 is SGHTA and CDR2 FQGNSA. The DNA of the CDR3 is TGTGCCAGCAGCTTAGCGGGGGGCTCGGGTGGCTACACCTTC. This gives the protein CASSLAGGSGGYTF.

About this clonotype: Likely a read error: the CDR3 ends without its conserved phenylalanine or tryptophan. The chain links TRBV10-3 to TRBJ2-1; tentatively, D is TRBD2 (5 bases). Trimming removed 5 bases at V and 2 bases at J, with 7 bases between. The germline V gene has CDR1 ENHRY and CDR2 SYGVKD. The CDR3 covers 13 residues. CDR3 nucleotides: TGTGCCATCAGTCCGGGGACCTACAATGAGCAGTTCTTA. Its protein product is CAISPGTYNEQFL.

A word on this clonotype: It is likely a read error, because the conserved phenylalanine at the end of the CDR3 is missing. The V gene is TRBV12-3 or TRBV12-4, the J gene TRBJ2-3, with 9 bases that match TRBD1. This CDR3 region has 15 residues. The V and J ends lost 7 bases and 4 bases, in that order; junction bases with no gene match: 9. CDR3 sequence (DNA): TGTGCCAGCAAATGGACAGGGGTCATGGCAGATACGCAGTATTCT. This gives the protein CASKWTGVMADTQYS.

The chain joins TRBV2 to TRBJ2-2, with D uncertain. Per germline, CDR1 SNHLY and CDR2 FYNNEI. V shed 4 bases and J shed 2 bases, with 11 bases lying between them. The CDR3 runs to 15 residues. The CDR3 loop reads CASSVTTRNTGELFF. The CDR3 coding sequence is TGTGCCAGCAGTGTTACGACCCGCAACACCGGGGAGCTGTTTTTT.

J is TRBJ2-1 and V is TRBV10-3; D is perhaps TRBD2 (5 bases). Trimming took off 0 bases at V and 2 bases at J, with 14 bases between the two ends. Germline CDR1 ENHRY, CDR2 SYGVKD. This CDR3 has 17 amino acids. The CDR3 reads CAISESIGIPPYNEQFF. The CDR3 nucleotides read TGTGCCATCAGTGAGTCAATCGGGATACCTCCCTACAATGAGCAGTTCTTC.

CDR3 coding DNA: TGCAGTGCTGCAACTAGGTGGGGAGAGACCCAGTACTTC. It codes for CSAATRWGETQYF. The chain joins TRBV20-1 to TRBJ2-4; D is perhaps TRBD2 (5 bases). The tail of the sequence fits TRBJ2-5 better, so the J call may be wrong. Germline CDR1 is DFQATT and CDR2 is SNEGSKA (reference sequence). The CDR3 runs 13 residues.

Written as DNA, the CDR3 is TGTGCCAGCAGCCCATCTACACCGGATACGCAGTATTTT. It is translated as CASSPSTPDTQYF. The genes are TRBV7-9 and TRBJ2-3; D remains ambiguous. Germline V gene data show CDR1 as SEHNR and CDR2 as FQNEAQ (reference sequence). V lost 5 bases and J 6 bases, leaving 12 bases between the germline ends. The CDR3 has 13 amino acids. Together with reference TRBV7-9 and TRBJ2-3, the CDR3 gives the full variable domain: DTGVSQNPRHKITKRGQNVTFRCDPISEHNRLYWYRQTLGQGPEFLTYFQNEAQLEKSRLLSDRFSAERPKGSFSTLEIQRTEQGDSAMYLCASSPSTPDTQYFGPGTRLTVL.

The chain recombines TRBV20-1 with TRBJ2-7, with TRBD2 matching 9 bases. The CDR3 is 15 amino acids. The V gene end was trimmed by 5 bases and the J gene end by 2 bases; junction bases not matched to a gene: 10. Germline-derived CDR1 and CDR2 are DFQATT and SNEGSKA (reference sequence). DNA of the CDR3: TGCAGTGCTCAGAGAGCAAGCGGGGGGACCTACGAGCAGTACTTC. This sequence encodes CSAQRASGGTYEQYF.

This clonotype was detected a few times. The chain has TRBV14 and TRBJ2-7, with D perhaps matching TRBD2 (6 bases). The germline V gene has CDR1 SGHDN and CDR2 FVKESK. Trimming pared 4 bases from V and 6 bases from J, leaving 13 bases between. The CDR3 contains 13 residues. The CDR3 here is CASSLYRAGEQYF. The CDR3 DNA reads TGTGCCAGCAGCCTCTACCGAGCGGGCGAGCAGTACTTC.

This sequence joins TRBV5-1 and TRBJ2-1; D assignment may be TRBD1 or TRBD2 (6 bases each). CDR3 length: 16 amino acids. Trimming cost V 3 bases and J 5 bases, with 18 bases left between them. In germline, CDR1 is SGHRS, CDR2 YFSETQ. CDR3 sequence (DNA): TGCGCCAGCAGCTCCCTCGCCGGGGGCGGGAACAATGAGCAGTTCTTC. Its translation is CASSSLAGGGNNEQFF. The variable domain in full, with the rest retrieved from reference TRBV5-1 and TRBJ2-1, is KAGVTQTPRYLIKTRGQQVTLSCSPISGHRSVSWYQQTPGQGLQFLFEYFSETQRNKGNFPGRFSGRQFSNSRSEMNVSTLELGDSALYLCASSSLAGGGNNEQFFGPGTRLTVL.

The chain employs TRBV7-8 and TRBJ2-3, with 12 bases identical to TRBD2. Germline-derived CDR1 and CDR2 are SGHVS and FQNEAQ. The junction had 7 bases not matched to a gene; V was cut back by 4 bases and J by 5 bases. The CDR3 covers 16 residues. The CDR3 protein is CASSSRTSGVVDTQYF. CDR3 bases: TGTGCCAGCAGCTCCAGGACTAGCGGGGTGGTAGATACGCAGTATTTT.

The genes are TRBV29-1 and TRBJ2-1, with a tentative D call TRBD1 (6 bases). The CDR3 totals 12 residues. The germline V gene encodes CDR1 SQVTM and CDR2 ANQGSEA. V was cut by 8 bases and J by 2 bases, with 10 bases left in between. CDR3 nucleotide sequence: TGCAGCCCCAGGACAGCCTACAATGAGCAGTTCTTC. Translating gives CSPRTAYNEQFF.

V and J are TRBV5-6 and TRBJ2-5; TRBD2 matches at 10 bases. The germline gives CDR1 SGHDT, CDR2 YYEEEE. Losses at the gene ends were 4 bases for V and 5 bases for J; bases not matched to a gene: 11. The CDR3 sequence is 16 residues long. The CDR3 loop reads CASSNWLERGGETQYF. CDR3 in DNA: TGTGCCAGCAGCAATTGGCTAGAGCGGGGGGGCGAGACCCAGTACTTC.

The V and J genes are TRBV12-3 or TRBV12-4 and TRBJ1-2, with TRBD1 matching over 9 bases. J lost 8 bases, V lost 6 bases, and 4 bases had no gene match. The CDR3 runs to 12 residues. The CDR3 DNA is TGTGCCAGCAGACCGACAGGGGGGGGCTACACCTTC. It is translated as CASRPTGGGYTF.

This clonotype was observed a handful of times. This chain connects TRBV29-1 to TRBJ2-2; D is undetermined. The CDR3 contains 14 residues. V shed 3 bases and J shed 6 bases, with 14 bases lying between them. Germline lookup yields CDR1 SQVTM and CDR2 ANQGSEA. DNA for the CDR3: TGCAGCGTTGATATAGGGATAAGCCCCGGGGAGCTGTTTTTT. Translated, it gives CSVDIGISPGELFF.

The V call is TRBV28, the J call TRBJ2-4, with a possible D match to TRBD1 (5 bases). The J call may be faulty, since TRBJ2-7 better matches the DNA end. From germline, CDR1 is MDHEN and CDR2 SYDVKM. CDR3 length: 14 amino acids. Written as DNA, the CDR3 is TGTGCCAGCAACTTAACCCCAGTGGGGCGCGAGCAGTACTTC. Amino acid sequence: CASNLTPVGREQYF.

This chain joins TRBV15 and TRBJ2-7; D is perhaps TRBD1 (7 bases). Germline CDR1 is LNHNV and CDR2 is YYDKDF (reference sequence). The CDR3 runs to 18 residues. V was trimmed by 2 bases and J by 7 bases, leaving 27 bases between them. CDR3 coding DNA: TGTGCCACCAGCAGACAAGAAGAATCCAGGGGGGCCTACAATGAGCAGTACTTC. Its translation is CATSRQEESRGAYNEQYF.

This chain joins TRBV5-1 and TRBJ2-1; a possible D gene is TRBD2 (6 bases). Germline CDR1 reads SGHRS; CDR2 reads YFSETQ. CDR3 size: 16 residues. Trimming removed 6 bases at V and 4 bases at J, with 20 bases between. CDR3 coding DNA: TGCGCCAGCACCCCATCCCGCACCGGGAGATACAATGAGCAGTTCTTC. Translated: CASTPSRTGRYNEQFF.

This chain joins TRBV5-1 and TRBJ1-4; D remains unclear. The CDR3 contains 14 residues. Trimming stripped 4 bases from V and 4 bases from J, with 11 bases between. Germline values: CDR1 SGHRS, CDR2 YFSETQ. CDR3 bases: TGCGCCAGCAGCCGTGACGGGAATAATGAAAAACTGTTTTTT. The encoded protein is CASSRDGNNEKLFF.

This chain joins TRBV4-1 and TRBJ2-3; TRBD2 aligns across 10 bases. This CDR3 region has 18 residues. Germline values: CDR1 MGHRA, CDR2 YSYEKL. The V gene end was trimmed by 0 bases and the J gene end by 9 bases; junction bases not matched to a gene: 15. In DNA form, the CDR3 reads TGCGCCAGCAGCCAAGATCTTTCTGGACTAGCGGTACCGGGGACGCAGTATTTT. This translates into CASSQDLSGLAVPGTQYF.